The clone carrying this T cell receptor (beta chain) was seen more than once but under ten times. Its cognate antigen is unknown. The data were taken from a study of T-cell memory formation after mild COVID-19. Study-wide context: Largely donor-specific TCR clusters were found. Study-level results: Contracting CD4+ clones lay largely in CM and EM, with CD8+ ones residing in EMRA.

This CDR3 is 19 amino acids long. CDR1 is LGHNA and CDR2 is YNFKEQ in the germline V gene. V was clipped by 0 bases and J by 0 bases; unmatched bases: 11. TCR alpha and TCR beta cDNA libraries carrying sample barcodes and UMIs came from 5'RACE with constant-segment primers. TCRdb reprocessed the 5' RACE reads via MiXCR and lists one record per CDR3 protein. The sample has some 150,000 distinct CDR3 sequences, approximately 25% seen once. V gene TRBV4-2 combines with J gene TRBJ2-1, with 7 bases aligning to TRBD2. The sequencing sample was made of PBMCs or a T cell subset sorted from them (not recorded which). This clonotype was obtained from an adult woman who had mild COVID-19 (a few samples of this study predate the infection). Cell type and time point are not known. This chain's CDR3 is CASSQESSGPLSSYNEQFF. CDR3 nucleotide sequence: TGTGCCAGCAGCCAAGAATCTAGCGGCCCATTAAGCTCCTACAATGAGCAGTTCTTC.